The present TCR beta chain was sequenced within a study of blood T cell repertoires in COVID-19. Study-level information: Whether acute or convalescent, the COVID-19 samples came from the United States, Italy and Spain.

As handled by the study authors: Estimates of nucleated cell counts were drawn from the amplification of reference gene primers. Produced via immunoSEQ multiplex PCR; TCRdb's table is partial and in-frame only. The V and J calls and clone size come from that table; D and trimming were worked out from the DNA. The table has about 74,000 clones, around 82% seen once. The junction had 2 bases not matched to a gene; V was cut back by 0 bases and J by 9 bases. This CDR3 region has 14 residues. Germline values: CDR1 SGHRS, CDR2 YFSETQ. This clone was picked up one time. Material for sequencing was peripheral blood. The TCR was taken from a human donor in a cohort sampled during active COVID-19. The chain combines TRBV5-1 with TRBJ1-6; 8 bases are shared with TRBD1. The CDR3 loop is CASSLGTGSSPLHF. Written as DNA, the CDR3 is TGCGCCAGCAGCTTGGGGACAGGGTCTTCACCCCTCCACTTT.